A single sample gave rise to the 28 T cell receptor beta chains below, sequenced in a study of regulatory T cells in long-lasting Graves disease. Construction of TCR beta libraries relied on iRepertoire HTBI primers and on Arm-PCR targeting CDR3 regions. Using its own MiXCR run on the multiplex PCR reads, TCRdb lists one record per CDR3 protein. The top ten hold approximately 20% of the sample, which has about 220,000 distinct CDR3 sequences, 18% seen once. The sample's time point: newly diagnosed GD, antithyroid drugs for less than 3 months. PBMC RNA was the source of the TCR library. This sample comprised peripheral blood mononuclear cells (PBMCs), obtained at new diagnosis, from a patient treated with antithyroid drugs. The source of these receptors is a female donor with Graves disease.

The CDR3 region has the DNA TGTGCCAGCAGCGTAGGGGCAGGGTGGAGCGCAGATACGCAGTATTTT. This gives the protein CASSVGAGWSADTQYF. The chain is built from TRBV9 and TRBJ2-3, with D tentatively TRBD1 (5 bases). V was pared by 0 bases and J by 4 bases, with 15 bases between. CDR3 size: 16 residues. Germline V gene lookup returns CDR1 SGDLS and CDR2 YYNGEE.

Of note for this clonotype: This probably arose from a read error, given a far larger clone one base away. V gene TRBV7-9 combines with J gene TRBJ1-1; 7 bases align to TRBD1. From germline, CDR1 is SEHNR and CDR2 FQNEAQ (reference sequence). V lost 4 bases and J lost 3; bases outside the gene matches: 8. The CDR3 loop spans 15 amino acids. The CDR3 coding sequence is TGTGCCAGCAGCTCAGATCCAGGGGGTGACACTGAAGCTTTCTTT. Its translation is CASSSDPGGDTEAFF.

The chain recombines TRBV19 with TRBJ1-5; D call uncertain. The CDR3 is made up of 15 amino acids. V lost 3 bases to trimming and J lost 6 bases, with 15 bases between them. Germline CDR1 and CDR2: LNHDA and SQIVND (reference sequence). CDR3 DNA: TGTGCCAGTAGTATCGATGGGCTGTCGGGTCAGCCCCAGCATTTT. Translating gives CASSIDGLSGQPQHF.

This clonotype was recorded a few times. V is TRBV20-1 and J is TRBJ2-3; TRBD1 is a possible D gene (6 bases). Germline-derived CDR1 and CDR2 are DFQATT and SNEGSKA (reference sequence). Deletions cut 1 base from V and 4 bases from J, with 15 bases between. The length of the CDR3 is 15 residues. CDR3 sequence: CSARGASWGPDTQYF. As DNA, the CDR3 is TGCAGTGCTAGAGGGGCTAGTTGGGGGCCAGATACGCAGTATTTT.

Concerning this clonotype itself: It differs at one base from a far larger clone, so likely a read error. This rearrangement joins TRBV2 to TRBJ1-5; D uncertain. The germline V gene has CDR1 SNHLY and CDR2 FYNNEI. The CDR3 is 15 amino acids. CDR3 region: CASSFGSLSNEPQHF. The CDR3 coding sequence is TGTGCCAGCAGTTTTGGGAGCCTTAGCAATGAGCCCCAGCATTTT.

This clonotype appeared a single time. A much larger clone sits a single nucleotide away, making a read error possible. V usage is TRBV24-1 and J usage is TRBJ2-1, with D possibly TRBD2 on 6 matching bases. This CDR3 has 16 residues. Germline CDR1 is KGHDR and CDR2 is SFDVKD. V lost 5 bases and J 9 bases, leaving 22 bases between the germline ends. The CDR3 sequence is CATSARTNGRSGEQFF. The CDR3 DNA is TGTGCCACCAGTGCAAGGACTAACGGGAGATCCGGTGAGCAGTTCTTC.

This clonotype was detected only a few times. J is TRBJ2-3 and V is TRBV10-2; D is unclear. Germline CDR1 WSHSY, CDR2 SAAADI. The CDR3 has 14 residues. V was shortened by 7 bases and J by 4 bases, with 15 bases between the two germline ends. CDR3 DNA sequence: TGCGCCAGCAAAACAGACGACCTCTCAGATACGCAGTATTTT. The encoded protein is CASKTDDLSDTQYF.

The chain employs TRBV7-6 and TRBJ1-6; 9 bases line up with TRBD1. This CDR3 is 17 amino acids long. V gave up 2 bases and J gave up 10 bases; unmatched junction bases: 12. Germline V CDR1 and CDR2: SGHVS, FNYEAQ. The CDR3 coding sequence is TGTGCCAGCAGCTTACTACCACCGGGACAGGGTCGGTCACCCCTCCACTTT. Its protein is CASSLLPPGQGRSPLHF.

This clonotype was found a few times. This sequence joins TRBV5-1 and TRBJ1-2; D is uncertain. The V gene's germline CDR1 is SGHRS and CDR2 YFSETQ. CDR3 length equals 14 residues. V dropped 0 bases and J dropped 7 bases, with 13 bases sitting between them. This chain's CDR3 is CASSLVDGVGGYTF. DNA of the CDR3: TGCGCCAGCAGCTTGGTGGATGGGGTCGGTGGCTACACCTTC. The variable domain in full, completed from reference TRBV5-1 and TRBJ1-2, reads KAGVTQTPRYLIKTRGQQVTLSCSPISGHRSVSWYQQTPGQGLQFLFEYFSETQRNKGNFPGRFSGRQFSNSRSEMNVSTLELGDSALYLCASSLVDGVGGYTFGSGTRLTVV.

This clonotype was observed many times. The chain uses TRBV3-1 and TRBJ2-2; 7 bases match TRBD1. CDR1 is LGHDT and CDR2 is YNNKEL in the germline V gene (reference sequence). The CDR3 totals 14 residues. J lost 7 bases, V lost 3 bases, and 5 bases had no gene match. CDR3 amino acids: CASSHSGQDGELFF. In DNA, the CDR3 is TGTGCCAGCAGCCACTCCGGACAGGACGGGGAGCTGTTTTTT.

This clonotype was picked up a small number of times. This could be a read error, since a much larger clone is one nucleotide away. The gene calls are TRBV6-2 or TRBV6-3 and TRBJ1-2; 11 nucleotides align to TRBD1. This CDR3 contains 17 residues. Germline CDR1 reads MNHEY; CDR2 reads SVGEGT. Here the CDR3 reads CASSELDRGHRNYGHTF. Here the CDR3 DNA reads TGTGCCAGCAGTGAATTGGACAGGGGGCATCGGAACTATGGCCACACCTTC.

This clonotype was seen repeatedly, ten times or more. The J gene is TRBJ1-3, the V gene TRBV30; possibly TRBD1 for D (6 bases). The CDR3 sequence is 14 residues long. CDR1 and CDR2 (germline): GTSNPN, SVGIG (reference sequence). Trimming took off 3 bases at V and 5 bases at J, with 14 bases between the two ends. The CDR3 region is CAWSGDRTRNTIYF. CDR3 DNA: TGTGCCTGGAGCGGCGACAGGACAAGAAACACCATATATTTT.

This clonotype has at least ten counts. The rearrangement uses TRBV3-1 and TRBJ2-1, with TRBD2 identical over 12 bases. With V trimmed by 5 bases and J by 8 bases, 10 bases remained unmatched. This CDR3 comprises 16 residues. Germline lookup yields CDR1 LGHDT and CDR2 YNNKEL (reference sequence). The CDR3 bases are TGTGCCAGCAGCACCTGGACTAGCGGGATCATGTATGAGCAGTTCTTC. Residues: CASSTWTSGIMYEQFF.

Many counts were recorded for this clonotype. In nucleotides, the CDR3 is TGTGCCAGCAGCCAAACAGGGGACAATCAGCCCCAGCATTTT. Translation gives CASSQTGDNQPQHF. The chain is built from TRBV3-1 and TRBJ1-5; 7 bases map to TRBD1. Trimming removed 2 bases from V and 3 bases from J; junction bases left unmatched: 1. Germline V CDR1 and CDR2: LGHDT, YNNKEL (reference sequence). The CDR3 runs 14 residues.

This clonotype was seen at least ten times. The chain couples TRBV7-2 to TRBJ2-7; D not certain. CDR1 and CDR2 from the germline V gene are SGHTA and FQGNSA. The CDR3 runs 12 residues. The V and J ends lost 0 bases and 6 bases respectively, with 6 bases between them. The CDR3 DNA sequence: TGTGCCAGCAGCTTAGCGCTGGGCGAGCAGTACTTC. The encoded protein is CASSLALGEQYF.

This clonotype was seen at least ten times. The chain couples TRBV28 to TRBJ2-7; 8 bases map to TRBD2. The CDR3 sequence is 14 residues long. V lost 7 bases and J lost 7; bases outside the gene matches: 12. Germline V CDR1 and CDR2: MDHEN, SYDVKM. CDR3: CASIRSGGIREQYF. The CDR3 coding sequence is TGTGCCAGCATCAGGAGCGGGGGTATCCGGGAGCAGTACTTC.

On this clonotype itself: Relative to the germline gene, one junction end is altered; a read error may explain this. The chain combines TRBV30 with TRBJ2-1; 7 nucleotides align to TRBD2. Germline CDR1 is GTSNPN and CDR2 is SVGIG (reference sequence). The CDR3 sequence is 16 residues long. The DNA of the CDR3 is TGTGCCCGGAGCGACCCCCTAGCGGACCTCTACAATGAGCAGTTCTTC. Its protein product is CARSDPLADLYNEQFF.

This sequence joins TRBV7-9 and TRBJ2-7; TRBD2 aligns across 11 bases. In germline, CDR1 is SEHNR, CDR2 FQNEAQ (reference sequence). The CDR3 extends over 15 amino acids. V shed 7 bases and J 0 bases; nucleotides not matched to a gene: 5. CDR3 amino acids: CASTPLAGASYEQYF. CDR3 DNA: TGTGCCAGCACACCACTAGCGGGAGCCTCCTACGAGCAGTACTTC.

This CDR3 is CASSFFGTSIDTQYF. The CDR3 DNA follows: TGTGCCAGCAGTTTTTTCGGGACTAGCATCGATACGCAGTATTTT. This chain joins TRBV28 and TRBJ2-3, with 9 bases lining up with TRBD2. The V gene end was trimmed by 3 bases and the J gene end by 6 bases; junction bases not matched to a gene: 7. Germline V gene sequence: CDR1 MDHEN, CDR2 SYDVKM. CDR3 length equals 15 residues.

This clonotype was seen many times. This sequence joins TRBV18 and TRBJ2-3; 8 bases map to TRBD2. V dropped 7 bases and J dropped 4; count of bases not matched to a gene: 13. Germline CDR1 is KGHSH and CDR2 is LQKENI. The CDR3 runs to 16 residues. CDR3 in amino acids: CASLSKLAGGADTQYF. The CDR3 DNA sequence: TGTGCCAGCTTATCAAAGCTTGCGGGAGGAGCAGATACGCAGTATTTT.

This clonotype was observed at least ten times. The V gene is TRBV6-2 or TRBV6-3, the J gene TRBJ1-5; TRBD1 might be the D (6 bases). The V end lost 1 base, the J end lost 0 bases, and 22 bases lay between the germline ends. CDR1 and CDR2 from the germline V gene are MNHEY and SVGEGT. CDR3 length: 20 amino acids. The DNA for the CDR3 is TGTGCCAGCAGTTACTTCATCGCCTCTCCGACAGGAGATAGCAATCAGCCCCAGCATTTT. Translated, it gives CASSYFIASPTGDSNQPQHF.

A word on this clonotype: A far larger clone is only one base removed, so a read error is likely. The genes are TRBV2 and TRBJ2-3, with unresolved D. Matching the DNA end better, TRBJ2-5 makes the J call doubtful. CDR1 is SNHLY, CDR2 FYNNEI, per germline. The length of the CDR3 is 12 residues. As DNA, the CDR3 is TGTGCCAGCAGTGGAGCCATAGTTATCCAGTACTTC. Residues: CASSGAIVIQYF.

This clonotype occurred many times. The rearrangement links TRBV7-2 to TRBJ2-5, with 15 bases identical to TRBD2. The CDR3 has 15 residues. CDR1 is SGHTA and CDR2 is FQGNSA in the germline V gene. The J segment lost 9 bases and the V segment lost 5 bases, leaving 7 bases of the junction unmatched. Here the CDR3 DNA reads TGTGCCAGCAGCCAGGGGGGACTAGCGGGAGGAGCCCAGTACTTC. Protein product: CASSQGGLAGGAQYF.

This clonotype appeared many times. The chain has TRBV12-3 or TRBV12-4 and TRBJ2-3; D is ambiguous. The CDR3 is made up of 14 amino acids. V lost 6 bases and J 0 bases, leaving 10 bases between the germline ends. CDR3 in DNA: TGTGCCAGCAGACAAATAATAAGCACAGATACGCAGTATTTT. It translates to CASRQIISTDTQYF.

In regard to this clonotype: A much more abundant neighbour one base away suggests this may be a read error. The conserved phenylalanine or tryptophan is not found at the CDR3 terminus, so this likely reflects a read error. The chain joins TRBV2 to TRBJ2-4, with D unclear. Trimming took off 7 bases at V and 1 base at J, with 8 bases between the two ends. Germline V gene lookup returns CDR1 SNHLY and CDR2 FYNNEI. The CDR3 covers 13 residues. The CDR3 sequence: CASTSRAKNIQYL. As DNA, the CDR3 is TGTGCCAGCACCTCACGGGCCAAAAACATTCAGTACCTC.

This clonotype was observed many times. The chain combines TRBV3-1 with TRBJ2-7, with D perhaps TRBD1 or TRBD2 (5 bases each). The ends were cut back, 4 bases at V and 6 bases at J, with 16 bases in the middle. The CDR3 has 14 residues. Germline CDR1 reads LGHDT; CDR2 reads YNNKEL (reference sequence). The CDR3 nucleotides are TGTGCCAGCAGCCCCAGGTCCCTGAGGGGCGAGCAGTACTTC. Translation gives CASSPRSLRGEQYF.

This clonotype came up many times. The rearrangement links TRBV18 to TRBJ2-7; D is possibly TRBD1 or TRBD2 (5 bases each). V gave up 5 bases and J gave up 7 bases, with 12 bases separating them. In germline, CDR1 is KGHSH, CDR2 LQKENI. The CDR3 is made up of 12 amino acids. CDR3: CASSGTPQEQYF. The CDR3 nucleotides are TGTGCCAGCTCAGGGACCCCTCAAGAGCAGTACTTC.

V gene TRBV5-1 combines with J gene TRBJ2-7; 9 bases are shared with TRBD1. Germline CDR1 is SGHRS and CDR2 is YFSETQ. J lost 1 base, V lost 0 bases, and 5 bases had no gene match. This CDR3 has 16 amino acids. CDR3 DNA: TGCGCCAGCAGCTTGGGGGACAGGGCCAATTCCTACGAGCAGTACTTC. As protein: CASSLGDRANSYEQYF.